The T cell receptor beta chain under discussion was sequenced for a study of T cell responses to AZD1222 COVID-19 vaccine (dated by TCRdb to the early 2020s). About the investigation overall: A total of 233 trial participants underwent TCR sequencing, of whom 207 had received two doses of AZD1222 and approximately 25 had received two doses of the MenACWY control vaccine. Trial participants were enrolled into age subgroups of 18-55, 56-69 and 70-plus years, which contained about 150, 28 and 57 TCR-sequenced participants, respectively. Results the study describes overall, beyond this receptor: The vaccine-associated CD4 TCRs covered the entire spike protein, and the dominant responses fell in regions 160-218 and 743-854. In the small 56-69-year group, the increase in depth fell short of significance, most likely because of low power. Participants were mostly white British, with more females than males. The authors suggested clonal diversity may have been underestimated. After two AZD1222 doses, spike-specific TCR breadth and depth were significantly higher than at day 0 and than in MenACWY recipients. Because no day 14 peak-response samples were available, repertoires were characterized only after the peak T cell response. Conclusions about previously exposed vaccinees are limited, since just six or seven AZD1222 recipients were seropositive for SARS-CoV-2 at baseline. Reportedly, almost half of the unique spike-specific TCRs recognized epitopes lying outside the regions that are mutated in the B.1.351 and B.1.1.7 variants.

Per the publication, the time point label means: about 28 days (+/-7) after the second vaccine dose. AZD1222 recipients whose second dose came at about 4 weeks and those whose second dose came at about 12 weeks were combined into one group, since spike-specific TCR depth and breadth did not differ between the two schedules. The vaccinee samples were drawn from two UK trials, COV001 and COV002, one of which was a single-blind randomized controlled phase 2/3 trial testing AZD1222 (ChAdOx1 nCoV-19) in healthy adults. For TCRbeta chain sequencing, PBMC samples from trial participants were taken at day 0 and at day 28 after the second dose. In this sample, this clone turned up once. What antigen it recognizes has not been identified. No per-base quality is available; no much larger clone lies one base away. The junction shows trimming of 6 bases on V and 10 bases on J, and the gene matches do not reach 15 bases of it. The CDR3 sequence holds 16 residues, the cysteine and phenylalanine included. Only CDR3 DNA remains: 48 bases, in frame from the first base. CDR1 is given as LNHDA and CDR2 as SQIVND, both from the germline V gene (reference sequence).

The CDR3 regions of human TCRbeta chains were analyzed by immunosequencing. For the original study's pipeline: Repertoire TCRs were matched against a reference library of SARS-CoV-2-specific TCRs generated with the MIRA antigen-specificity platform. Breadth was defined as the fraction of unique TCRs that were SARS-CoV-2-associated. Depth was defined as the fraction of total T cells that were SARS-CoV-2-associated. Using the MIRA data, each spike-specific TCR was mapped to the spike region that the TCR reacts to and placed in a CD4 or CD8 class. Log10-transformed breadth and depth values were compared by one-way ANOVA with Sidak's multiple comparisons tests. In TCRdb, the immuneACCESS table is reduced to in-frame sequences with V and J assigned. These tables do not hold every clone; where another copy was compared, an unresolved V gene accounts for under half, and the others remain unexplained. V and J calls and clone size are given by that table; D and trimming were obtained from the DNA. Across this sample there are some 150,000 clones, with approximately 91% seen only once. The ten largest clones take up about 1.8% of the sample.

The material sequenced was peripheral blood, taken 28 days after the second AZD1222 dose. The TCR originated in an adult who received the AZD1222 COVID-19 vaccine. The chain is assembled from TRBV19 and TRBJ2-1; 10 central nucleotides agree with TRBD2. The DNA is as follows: TGTGCCAGTAGCCGCTTTTTAGCGGGAGGCCCGAGAGAGCAGTTCTTC. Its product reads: CASSRFLAGGPREQFF.